In its sample, the clone carrying this TCR beta chain was seen a few times. Its specificity is not known. This record comes from a study of human T cells and chemical hapten exposure. The CDR3 totals 13 residues. CDR1 is DFQATT and CDR2 is SNEGSKA in the germline V gene (reference sequence). Whole-study findings and limits: Versus controls, significantly more large CDR3 similarity clusters arose from expanded TCRs.

In the library, unique molecular identifiers were attached to individual cDNA molecules. One entry per CDR3 protein, called by TCRdb with MiXCR from the RACE reads. Among about 360,000 distinct CDR3 sequences listed, nearly 5% were seen once. The time point here: patch test 1, 2 weeks after DPC sensitization. Treatment indicated: therapeutic diphenylcyclopropenone sensitization with weekly scalp DPC. Blood sampling preceded each patch test application. Sequenced material: whole blood, taken in connection with sensitization to the hapten diphenylcyclopropenone (DPC). This sequence was found in a woman aged 45-65 years with alopecia areata. Some clones in this sample may be carry-over from other donors' samples. This chain joins TRBV20-1 and TRBJ2-1; D is ambiguous. DNA of the CDR3: TGCAGCGCCAATACCTTCAGATTCAATGAGCAGTTCTTC. Amino acids: CSANTFRFNEQFF.